A single sample gave rise to the 30 T cell receptor beta chains below, sequenced in a study of blood T cell repertoires in COVID-19. Method: immunoSEQ multiplex PCR; TCRdb's copy keeps in-frame clones and lacks some. The data hold about 340,000 clones, with roughly 90% observed a single time. The sequencing sample was made of peripheral blood. Receptors originate from an older woman with COVID-19, enrolled during active disease.

This clone was seen more than once but under ten times. The chain couples TRBV20-1 to TRBJ1-2; D is possibly TRBD1 (6 bases). Germline-derived CDR1 and CDR2 are DFQATT and SNEGSKA (reference sequence). Trimming took off 5 bases at V and 3 bases at J, with 7 bases between the two ends. The CDR3 covers 11 residues. CDR3 region: CSAYRDYGYTF. CDR3 nucleotides: TGCAGTGCTTACAGGGACTATGGCTACACCTTC.

V gene TRBV7-2 combines with J gene TRBJ1-1; possibly TRBD1 for D (6 bases). The germline V and J ends were trimmed by 5 bases and 0 bases, with 19 bases remaining between them. The CDR3 length is 17 residues. The germline V gene encodes CDR1 SGHTA and CDR2 FQGNSA. In DNA, the CDR3 is TGTGCCAGCAGCCGGACAGCCTACCCTCTAATGAACACTGAAGCTTTCTTT. Amino acid sequence: CASSRTAYPLMNTEAFF. The full variable domain, completed using reference TRBV7-2 and TRBJ1-1, is GAGVSQSPSNKVTEKGKDVELRCDPISGHTALYWYRQSLGQGLEFLIYFQGNSAPDKSGLPSDRFSAERTGGSVSTLTIQRTQQEDSAVYLCASSRTAYPLMNTEAFFGQGTRLTVV.

This CDR3 reads CASSSTGKIGNTIYF. For the CDR3, the DNA is TGTGCCAGCAGCTCTACAGGGAAGATCGGAAACACCATATATTTT. The chain couples TRBV11-1 to TRBJ1-3, with a weak D call TRBD1 (6 bases). V was clipped by 4 bases and J by 4 bases, with 14 bases between them. This CDR3 region has 15 residues. Germline V gives CDR1 SGHAT, CDR2 FQDESV (reference sequence).

This chain joins TRBV7-6 and TRBJ1-5, with 7 bases fitting TRBD1. The CDR3 has 14 amino acids. Per the germline V gene, CDR1 is SGHVS and CDR2 is FNYEAQ. Losses at the gene ends were 4 bases for V and 3 bases for J; bases not matched to a gene: 3. This CDR3 reads CASSSTGANQPQHF. In DNA form, the CDR3 reads TGTGCCAGCAGCTCAACAGGGGCCAATCAGCCCCAGCATTTT. The entire variable domain, with the rest obtained from reference TRBV7-6 and TRBJ1-5, is as follows: GAGVSQSPRYKVTKRGQDVALRCDPISGHVSLYWYRQALGQGPEFLTYFNYEAQQDKSGLPNDRFSAERPEGSISTLTIQRTEQRDSAMYRCASSSTGANQPQHFGDGTRLSIL.

This rearrangement joins TRBV7-9 to TRBJ2-2; a possible D gene is TRBD2 (5 bases). The V end lost 6 bases, the J end lost 0 bases, and 8 bases lay between the germline ends. The germline V gene encodes CDR1 SEHNR and CDR2 FQNEAQ (reference sequence). The CDR3 is made up of 14 amino acids. The CDR3 loop is CASSRGSNTGELFF. The CDR3 bases are TGTGCCAGCAGTCGGGGATCGAACACCGGGGAGCTGTTTTTT.

The chain is built from TRBV14 and TRBJ2-3; 8 nucleotides line up with TRBD2. Germline CDR1 SGHDN, CDR2 FVKESK. With 4 bases clipped from V and 4 bases from J, the junction kept 16 bases outside the gene matches. The CDR3 is made up of 18 amino acids. The CDR3 here is CASSRVRGGFSGADTQYF. CDR3 coding DNA: TGTGCCAGCAGCCGGGTCCGGGGGGGCTTTTCTGGTGCAGATACGCAGTATTTT.

The genes are TRBV7-9 and TRBJ2-7; a possible D gene is TRBD2 (6 bases). V lost 5 bases and J 2 bases, leaving 16 bases between the germline ends. The CDR3 extends over 15 amino acids. Germline V gene data show CDR1 as SEHNR and CDR2 as FQNEAQ (reference sequence). For the CDR3, the DNA is TGTGCCAGCAGCCCGCGGGGCGCAGGGACCTACGAGCAGTACTTC. Amino acids: CASSPRGAGTYEQYF.

The chain carries TRBV24-1 and TRBJ2-2; 11 bases align to TRBD2. CDR1 and CDR2 from the germline V gene are KGHDR and SFDVKD. This CDR3 region has 16 residues. With 3 bases clipped from V and 5 bases from J, the junction kept 4 bases outside the gene matches. CDR3 nucleotide sequence: TGTGCCACCAGTGATATTAGCGGGGGGGCGACCGGGGAGCTGTTTTTT. Protein: CATSDISGGATGELFF.

The V call is TRBV5-1, the J call TRBJ2-7, with TRBD2 as a possible D gene (5 bases). CDR1 and CDR2 (germline): SGHRS, YFSETQ. With 6 bases removed from V and 4 bases from J, the gap between germline ends came to 17 bases. This CDR3 is built from 14 residues. CDR3 coding DNA: TGCGCCAGCACCCCGGGGTCTGTGGGGTACGAGCAGTACTTC. Translation: CASTPGSVGYEQYF. Full variable domain (remainder filled in from reference TRBV5-1 and TRBJ2-7): KAGVTQTPRYLIKTRGQQVTLSCSPISGHRSVSWYQQTPGQGLQFLFEYFSETQRNKGNFPGRFSGRQFSNSRSEMNVSTLELGDSALYLCASTPGSVGYEQYFGPGTRLTVT.

This chain joins TRBV30 and TRBJ1-4; tentative D call: TRBD1 (5 bases). Trimming took 2 bases from V and 9 from J, leaving 19 bases between them. The CDR3 is 15 residues long. Germline V gene data show CDR1 as GTSNPN and CDR2 as SVGIG (reference sequence). The CDR3: CAWSSGPSRAQKLFF. CDR3 nucleotides: TGTGCCTGGAGTTCAGGGCCATCAAGGGCTCAAAAACTGTTTTTT.

This chain connects TRBV5-1 to TRBJ1-1; weak D call: TRBD1 (6 bases). Germline assignment: CDR1 SGHRS and CDR2 YFSETQ. Trimming removed 5 bases from V and 1 base from J, with 15 bases in between. The CDR3 is made up of 15 amino acids. In DNA form, the CDR3 reads TGCGCCAGCAGTTTCACAGGGATCACGAACACTGAAGCTTTCTTT. Its translation: CASSFTGITNTEAFF.

This clone was seen more than once but under ten times. The V call is TRBV19, the J call TRBJ1-6; TRBD1 agrees at 7 bases. This CDR3 has 15 residues. The junction had 11 bases not matched to a gene; V was cut back by 5 bases and J by 10 bases. Germline V lookup: CDR1 LNHDA, CDR2 SQIVND (reference sequence). The CDR3 loop is CASSQNRQGRSPLHF. The CDR3 region has the DNA TGTGCCAGTAGTCAAAATAGACAGGGACGATCACCCCTCCACTTT.

The J gene is TRBJ2-1, the V gene TRBV6-4; 8 nucleotides align to TRBD2. V dropped 6 bases and J dropped 8; count of bases not matched to a gene: 15. CDR1 and CDR2 (germline): MRHNA, SNTAGT. The CDR3 consists of 16 residues. The CDR3 sequence is CASSAATAGGADEQFF. The CDR3 bases are TGTGCCAGCAGCGCCGCAACCGCGGGGGGTGCCGATGAGCAGTTCTTC.

The chain has TRBV21-1 and TRBJ1-2; the D call TRBD1 from the table was never checked on the DNA. TRBV21-1 is a known pseudogene. The CDR3 is 14 residues long. The CDR3 sequence is CASRGTGLDYGYTF. CDR3 in DNA: TGTGCCAGCAGGGGGACAGGATTGGACTATGGCTACACCTTC.

The chain couples TRBV13 to TRBJ2-5; 13 bases line up with TRBD2. CDR3 length equals 16 residues. Per germline, CDR1 PRHDT and CDR2 FYEKMQ (reference sequence). V lost 3 bases and J lost 1; bases outside the gene matches: 2. In nucleotides, the CDR3 is TGTGCCAGCAGCTTGGGACTAGCGGGGACCCAAGAGACCCAGTACTTC. This gives the protein CASSLGLAGTQETQYF.

J is TRBJ1-5 and V is TRBV10-3; TRBD1 matches at 7 bases. This CDR3 has 15 amino acids. V trimming: 2 bases; J trimming: 1 base; junction bases outside the gene matches: 2. Germline V gene data show CDR1 as ENHRY and CDR2 as SYGVKD. In nucleotides, the CDR3 is TGTGCCATCAGTGAGGACAGGGAGAGCAATCAGCCCCAGCATTTT. This sequence encodes CAISEDRESNQPQHF.

The chain joins TRBV2 to TRBJ1-5, with 9 bases fitting TRBD1. Germline CDR1 SNHLY, CDR2 FYNNEI. Unmatched junction bases numbered 14, after V lost 8 bases and J lost 3 bases. The CDR3 spans 17 residues. This CDR3 is CASVPEGQGWFNQPQHF. The CDR3 nucleotides are TGTGCCAGCGTACCCGAGGGACAGGGATGGTTCAATCAGCCCCAGCATTTT.

This clone was recorded once. This chain uses TRBV20-1 with TRBJ2-3; D gene unclear. The V end was cut by 7 bases, the J end by 5 bases, with 7 bases between. This CDR3 has 10 amino acids. Germline V gene data show CDR1 as DFQATT and CDR2 as SNEGSKA (reference sequence). In DNA form, the CDR3 reads TGCAGTGGCCAGCGAGATACGCAGTATTTT. Its protein product is CSGQRDTQYF.

The chain uses TRBV5-8 and TRBJ1-1, with 9 bases fitting TRBD1. The ends lost 3 bases at V and 4 bases at J; junction bases unmatched: 10. Germline assignment: CDR1 SGHTS and CDR2 YDEGEE. The CDR3 is 16 amino acids. The CDR3 region has the DNA TGTGCCAGCAGCTCGATACCGGGACAGGGATTCACTGAAGCTTTCTTT. Translation gives CASSSIPGQGFTEAFF.

The chain employs TRBV4-1 and TRBJ2-2; 7 nucleotides match TRBD2. The CDR3 contains 16 residues. Germline lookup yields CDR1 MGHRA and CDR2 YSYEKL. Losses at the gene ends were 3 bases for V and 6 bases for J; bases not matched to a gene: 10. CDR3 sequence: CASSHGAGPWAGELFF. The CDR3 DNA reads TGCGCCAGCAGCCATGGAGCGGGGCCCTGGGCCGGGGAGCTGTTTTTT.

In its sample, this clone was seen once. The rearrangement links TRBV27 to TRBJ2-7, with unresolved D. Trimming removed 5 bases from V and 3 bases from J, with 5 bases in between. This CDR3 comprises 11 residues. Germline V gene lookup returns CDR1 MNHEY and CDR2 SMNVEV (reference sequence). Here the CDR3 DNA reads TGTGCCAGCAGTACTCTCTACGAGCAGTACTTC. It encodes CASSTLYEQYF.

This chain links TRBV4-3 with TRBJ2-1, with D possibly TRBD2 on 5 matching bases. The germline V gene encodes CDR1 LGHNA and CDR2 YSLEER. The CDR3 runs to 17 residues. V gave up 1 base and J gave up 2 bases, with 15 bases separating them. Here the CDR3 reads CASSQAGADQTYNEQFF. CDR3 in DNA: TGCGCCAGCAGCCAAGCCGGAGCGGACCAAACCTACAATGAGCAGTTCTTC.

This clone was observed many times. For the CDR3, the DNA is TGTGCCAGTAGCTACTTAAGGACTAGCGGATCATACGAGCAGTACTTC. Residues: CASSYLRTSGSYEQYF. The rearrangement joins TRBV19 to TRBJ2-7; 10 nucleotides match TRBD2. Germline trimming cut 6 bases from V and 4 bases from J; bases unmatched to any gene: 12. This CDR3 has 16 residues. Per germline, CDR1 LNHDA and CDR2 SQIVND (reference sequence).

This clone was counted a few times. V usage is TRBV4-1 and J usage is TRBJ1-5, with a tentative D call TRBD1 (6 bases). The length of the CDR3 is 19 residues. CDR1 is MGHRA and CDR2 is YSYEKL in the germline V gene. V was pared by 4 bases and J by 2 bases, with 24 bases between. CDR3 sequence: CASSPKGEIPGLGNQPQHF. In DNA form, the CDR3 reads TGCGCCAGCAGCCCGAAGGGGGAGATTCCAGGGTTAGGCAATCAGCCCCAGCATTTT.

This chain's CDR3 is CASTLLGQGNTRDGYTF. In DNA form, the CDR3 reads TGTGCCAGCACCCTTCTAGGACAGGGAAACACGAGGGACGGCTACACCTTC. This chain connects TRBV27 to TRBJ1-2; 8 bases map to TRBD1. This CDR3 is built from 17 residues. Germline CDR1 MNHEY, CDR2 SMNVEV (reference sequence). V lost 7 bases and J lost 8; bases outside the gene matches: 21.

The CDR3 loop is CASSGRGLQNSPLHF. The CDR3 nucleotides are TGTGCCAGCAGTGGCAGGGGGCTTCAGAATTCACCCCTCCACTTT. The chain links TRBV2 to TRBJ1-6, with 8 bases that match TRBD1. The CDR3 has 15 residues. From germline, CDR1 is SNHLY and CDR2 FYNNEI. Unmatched junction bases numbered 6, after V lost 4 bases and J lost 7 bases.

In this sample, this clone turned up a few times. The chain has TRBV7-2 and TRBJ2-5; 9 nucleotides match TRBD1. CDR1 and CDR2 from the germline V gene are SGHTA and FQGNSA. The CDR3 extends over 15 amino acids. V gave up 5 bases and J gave up 4 bases; unmatched junction bases: 8. The CDR3 DNA reads TGTGCCAGCAGCCCCACAGGGGGCGCAGGAGAGACCCAGTACTTC. Translated: CASSPTGGAGETQYF.

This clone was observed a single time. This sequence joins TRBV18 and TRBJ1-2; 10 positions agree with TRBD1. V shed 2 bases, J shed 3 bases, and the junction held 3 bases outside the gene matches. This CDR3 spans 15 amino acids. CDR1 and CDR2 from the germline V gene are KGHSH and LQKENI. CDR3 sequence: CASSPRDRGDYGYTF. The CDR3 bases are TGTGCCAGCTCACCAAGGGACAGGGGCGACTATGGCTACACCTTC.

V usage is TRBV9 and J usage is TRBJ2-7; weak D call: TRBD2 (6 bases). With 1 base removed from V and 1 base from J, the gap between germline ends came to 12 bases. Per the germline V gene, CDR1 is SGDLS and CDR2 is YYNGEE. This CDR3 comprises 15 residues. The CDR3 region is CASSVSSGVSYEQYF. In nucleotides, the CDR3 is TGTGCCAGCAGCGTATCCTCGGGGGTATCCTACGAGCAGTACTTC.

The chain combines TRBV21-1 with TRBJ1-6; TRBD1, as called in the table, went unchecked against the DNA. TRBV21-1 is flagged as a pseudogene. The length of the CDR3 is 14 residues. Written as DNA, the CDR3 is TGTGCCAGTACCACAGGGAATTCTAATTCACCCCTCCACTTT. This sequence encodes CASTTGNSNSPLHF.